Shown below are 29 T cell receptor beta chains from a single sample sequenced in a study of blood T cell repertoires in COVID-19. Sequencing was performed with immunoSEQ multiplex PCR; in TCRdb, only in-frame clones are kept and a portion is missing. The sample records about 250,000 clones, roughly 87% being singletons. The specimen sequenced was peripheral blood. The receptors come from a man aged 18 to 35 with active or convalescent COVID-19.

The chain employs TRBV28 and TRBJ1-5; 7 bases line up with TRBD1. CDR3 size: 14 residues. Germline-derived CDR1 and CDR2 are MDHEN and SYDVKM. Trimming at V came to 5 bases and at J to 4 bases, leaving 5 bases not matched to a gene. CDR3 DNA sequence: TGTGCCAGCAGTGGGGGACAGACAAATCAGCCCCAGCATTTT. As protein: CASSGGQTNQPQHF.

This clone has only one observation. This CDR3 reads CASRTTGGAGNQPQHF. The CDR3 coding sequence is TGTGCCAGTCGAACTACAGGGGGCGCGGGCAATCAGCCCCAGCATTTT. The chain joins TRBV18 to TRBJ1-5; 9 nucleotides match TRBD1. There are 16 residues in the CDR3. The V segment lost 9 bases and the J segment 2 bases; nucleotides outside the gene matches: 11. Germline V CDR1 and CDR2: KGHSH, LQKENI.

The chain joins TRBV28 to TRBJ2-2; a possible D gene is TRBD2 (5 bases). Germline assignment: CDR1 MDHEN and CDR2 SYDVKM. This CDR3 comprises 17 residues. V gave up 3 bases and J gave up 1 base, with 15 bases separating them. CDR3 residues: CASSFNLRGLNTGELFF. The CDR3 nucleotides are TGTGCCAGCAGTTTCAATCTTCGAGGGTTGAACACCGGGGAGCTGTTTTTT.

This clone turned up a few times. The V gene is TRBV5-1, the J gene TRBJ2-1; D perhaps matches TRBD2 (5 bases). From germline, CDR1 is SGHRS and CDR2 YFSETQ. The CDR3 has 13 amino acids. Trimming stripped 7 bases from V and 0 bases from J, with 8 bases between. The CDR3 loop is CASAGTSYNEQFF. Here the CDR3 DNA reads TGCGCCAGCGCGGGCACCTCCTACAATGAGCAGTTCTTC.

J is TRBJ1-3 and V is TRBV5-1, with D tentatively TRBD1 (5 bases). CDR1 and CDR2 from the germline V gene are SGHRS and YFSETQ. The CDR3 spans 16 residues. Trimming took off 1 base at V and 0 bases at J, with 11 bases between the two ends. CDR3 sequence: CASSLSPGVSGNTIYF. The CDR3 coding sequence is TGCGCCAGCAGCTTGAGCCCGGGGGTCTCTGGAAACACCATATATTTT.

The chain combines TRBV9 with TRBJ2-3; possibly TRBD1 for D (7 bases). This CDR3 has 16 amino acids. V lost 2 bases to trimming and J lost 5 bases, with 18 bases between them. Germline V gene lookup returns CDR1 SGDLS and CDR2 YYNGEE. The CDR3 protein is CASSVGLAGGIDTQYF. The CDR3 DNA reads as TGTGCCAGCAGCGTCGGATTGGCAGGGGGGATAGATACGCAGTATTTT.

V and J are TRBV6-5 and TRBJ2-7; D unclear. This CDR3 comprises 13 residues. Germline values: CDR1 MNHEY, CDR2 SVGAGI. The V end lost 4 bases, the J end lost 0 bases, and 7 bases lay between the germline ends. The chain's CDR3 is CASSFSGSYEQYF. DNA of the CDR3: TGTGCCAGCAGTTTTAGTGGCTCCTACGAGCAGTACTTC.

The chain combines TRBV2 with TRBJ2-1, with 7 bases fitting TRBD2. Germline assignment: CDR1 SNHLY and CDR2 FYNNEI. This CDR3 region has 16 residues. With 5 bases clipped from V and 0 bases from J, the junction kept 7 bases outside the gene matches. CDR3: CASSKSGLSSYNEQFF. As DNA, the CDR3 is TGTGCCAGCAGTAAGTCGGGACTAAGCTCCTACAATGAGCAGTTCTTC. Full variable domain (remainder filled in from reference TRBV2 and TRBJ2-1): EPEVTQTPSHQVTQMGQEVILRCVPISNHLYFYWYRQILGQKVEFLVSFYNNEISEKSEIFDDQFSVERPDGSNFTLKIRSTKLEDSAMYFCASSKSGLSSYNEQFFGPGTRLTVL.

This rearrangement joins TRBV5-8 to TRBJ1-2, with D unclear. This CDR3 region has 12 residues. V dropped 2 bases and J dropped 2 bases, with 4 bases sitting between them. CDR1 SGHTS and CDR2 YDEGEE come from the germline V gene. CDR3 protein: CASSFRNYGYTF. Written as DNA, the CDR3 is TGTGCCAGCAGCTTCCGGAACTATGGCTACACCTTC.

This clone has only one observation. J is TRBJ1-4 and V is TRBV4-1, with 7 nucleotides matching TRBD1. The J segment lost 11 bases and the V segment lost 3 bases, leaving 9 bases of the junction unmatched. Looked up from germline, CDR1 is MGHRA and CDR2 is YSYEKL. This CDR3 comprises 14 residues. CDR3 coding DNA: TGCGCCAGCAGCCACCCCGGGACAGCCGCCAAACTGTTTTTT. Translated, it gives CASSHPGTAAKLFF.

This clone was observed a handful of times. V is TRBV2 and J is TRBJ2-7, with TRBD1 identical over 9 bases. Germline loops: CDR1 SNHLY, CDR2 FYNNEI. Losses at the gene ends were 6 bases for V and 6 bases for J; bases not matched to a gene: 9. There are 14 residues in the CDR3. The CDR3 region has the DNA TGTGCCAGCAGCTTAGACAGGGGGACAGGCGAGCAGTACTTC. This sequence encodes CASSLDRGTGEQYF.

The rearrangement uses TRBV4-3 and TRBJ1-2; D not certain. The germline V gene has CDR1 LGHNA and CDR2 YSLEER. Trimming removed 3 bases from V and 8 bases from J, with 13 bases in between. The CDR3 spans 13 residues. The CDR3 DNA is TGCGCCAGCAGCCAGACTACTATCAGCGGCTACACCTTC. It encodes CASSQTTISGYTF.

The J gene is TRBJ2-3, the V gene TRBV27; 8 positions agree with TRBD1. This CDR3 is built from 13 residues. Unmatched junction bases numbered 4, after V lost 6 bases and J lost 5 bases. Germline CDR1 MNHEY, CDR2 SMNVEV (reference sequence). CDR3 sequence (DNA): TGTGCCAGCAGCCTACAGGGGGAAGATACGCAGTATTTT. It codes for CASSLQGEDTQYF.

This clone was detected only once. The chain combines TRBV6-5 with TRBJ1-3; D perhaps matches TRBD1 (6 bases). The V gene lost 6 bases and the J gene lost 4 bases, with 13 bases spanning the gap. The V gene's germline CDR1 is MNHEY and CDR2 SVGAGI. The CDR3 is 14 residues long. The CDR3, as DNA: TGTGCCAGCAGAATTCCAGGGGACGGAAACACCATATATTTT. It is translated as CASRIPGDGNTIYF.

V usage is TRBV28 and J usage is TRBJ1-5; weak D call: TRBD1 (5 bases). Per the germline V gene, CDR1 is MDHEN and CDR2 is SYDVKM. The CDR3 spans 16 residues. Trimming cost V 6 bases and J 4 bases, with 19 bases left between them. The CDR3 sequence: CASRLISGGTNQPQHF. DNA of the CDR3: TGTGCCAGCAGATTAATATCCGGGGGGACGAATCAGCCCCAGCATTTT. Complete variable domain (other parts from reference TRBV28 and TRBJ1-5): DVKVTQSSRYLVKRTGEKVFLECVQDMDHENMFWYRQDPGLGLRLIYFSYDVKMKEKGDIPEGYSVSREKKERFSLILESASTNQTSMYLCASRLISGGTNQPQHFGDGTRLSIL.

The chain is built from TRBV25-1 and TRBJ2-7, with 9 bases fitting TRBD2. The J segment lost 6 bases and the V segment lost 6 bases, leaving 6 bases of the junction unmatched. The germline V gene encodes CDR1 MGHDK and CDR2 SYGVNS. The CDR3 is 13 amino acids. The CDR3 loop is CASRGLALGEQYF. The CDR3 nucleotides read TGTGCCAGCAGGGGACTAGCATTGGGCGAGCAGTACTTC.

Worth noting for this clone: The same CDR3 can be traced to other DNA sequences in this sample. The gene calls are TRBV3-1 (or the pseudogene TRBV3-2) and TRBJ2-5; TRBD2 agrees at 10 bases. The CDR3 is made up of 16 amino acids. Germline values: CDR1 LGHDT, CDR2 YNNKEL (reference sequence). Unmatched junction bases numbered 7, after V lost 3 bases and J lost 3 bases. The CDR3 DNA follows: TGTGCCAGCAGCCACCCTAGCGGGGGCCGGAAAGAGACCCAGTACTTC. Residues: CASSHPSGGRKETQYF.

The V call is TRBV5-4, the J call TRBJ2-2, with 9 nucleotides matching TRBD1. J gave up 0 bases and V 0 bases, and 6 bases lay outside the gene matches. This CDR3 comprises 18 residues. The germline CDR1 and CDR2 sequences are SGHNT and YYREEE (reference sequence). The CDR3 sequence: CASSLVPGQGPNTGELFF. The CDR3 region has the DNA TGTGCCAGCAGCTTGGTACCGGGACAGGGACCGAACACCGGGGAGCTGTTTTTT.

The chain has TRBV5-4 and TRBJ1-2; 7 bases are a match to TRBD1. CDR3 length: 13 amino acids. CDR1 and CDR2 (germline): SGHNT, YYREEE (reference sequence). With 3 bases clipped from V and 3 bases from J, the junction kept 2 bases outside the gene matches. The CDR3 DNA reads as TGTGCCAGCAGCTGGGACAGCGACTATGGCTACACCTTC. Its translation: CASSWDSDYGYTF.

The CDR3, as DNA: TGCAGCGTTAGCCCGGGACAGGCGAACACTGAAGCTTTCTTT. It encodes CSVSPGQANTEAFF. The chain joins TRBV29-1 to TRBJ1-1, with 8 bases lining up with TRBD1. Germline V gene sequence: CDR1 SQVTM, CDR2 ANQGSEA. The CDR3 covers 14 residues. The V segment lost 5 bases and the J segment 1 base; nucleotides outside the gene matches: 6. Combining the CDR3 with reference TRBV29-1 and TRBJ1-1 gives the whole variable domain SAVISQKPSRDICQRGTSLTIQCQVDSQVTMMFWYRQQPGQSLTLIATANQGSEATYESGFVIDKFPISRPNLTFSTLTVSNMSPEDSSIYLCSVSPGQANTEAFFGQGTRLTVV.

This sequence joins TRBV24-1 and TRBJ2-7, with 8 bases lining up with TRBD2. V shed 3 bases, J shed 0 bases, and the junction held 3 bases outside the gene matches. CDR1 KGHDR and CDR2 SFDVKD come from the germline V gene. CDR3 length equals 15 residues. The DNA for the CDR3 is TGTGCCACCAGTGATCCAACTAGCGGCTCCTACGAGCAGTACTTC. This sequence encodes CATSDPTSGSYEQYF.

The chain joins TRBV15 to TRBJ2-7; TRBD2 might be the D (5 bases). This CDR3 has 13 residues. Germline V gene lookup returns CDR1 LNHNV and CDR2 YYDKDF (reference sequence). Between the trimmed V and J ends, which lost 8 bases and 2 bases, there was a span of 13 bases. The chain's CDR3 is CATQAQRAYEQYF. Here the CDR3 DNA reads TGTGCCACCCAGGCACAGAGGGCCTACGAGCAGTACTTC.

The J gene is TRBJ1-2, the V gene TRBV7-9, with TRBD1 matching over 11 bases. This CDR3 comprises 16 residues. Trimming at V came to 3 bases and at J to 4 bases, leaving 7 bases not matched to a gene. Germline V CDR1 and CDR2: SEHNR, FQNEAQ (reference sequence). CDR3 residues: CASSLTDRGPFYGYTF. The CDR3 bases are TGTGCCAGCAGCTTGACGGACAGGGGGCCTTTCTATGGCTACACCTTC.

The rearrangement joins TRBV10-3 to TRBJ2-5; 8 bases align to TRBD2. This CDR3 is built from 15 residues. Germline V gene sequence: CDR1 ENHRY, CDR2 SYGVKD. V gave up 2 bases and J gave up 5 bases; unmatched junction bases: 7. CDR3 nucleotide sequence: TGTGCCATCAGTGAGGAAGGGACTAGAAAGGAGACCCAGTACTTC. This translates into CAISEEGTRKETQYF.

The CDR3 loop is CASSFGAFSNQPQHF. In nucleotides, the CDR3 is TGTGCCAGCAGCTTTGGGGCCTTTAGCAATCAGCCCCAGCATTTT. The chain links TRBV5-6 to TRBJ1-5; TRBD1 might be the D (5 bases). The V end was cut by 2 bases, the J end by 0 bases, with 9 bases between. Germline V gene data show CDR1 as SGHDT and CDR2 as YYEEEE. This CDR3 is built from 15 residues. Drawing the rest from reference TRBV5-6 and TRBJ1-5, the complete variable domain is DAGVTQSPTHLIKTRGQQVTLRCSPKSGHDTVSWYQQALGQGPQFIFQYYEEEERQRGNFPDRFSGHQFPNYSSELNVNALLLGDSALYLCASSFGAFSNQPQHFGDGTRLSIL.

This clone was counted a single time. CDR3 DNA sequence: TGTGCCAGCAGCTTAGCCTTTATGACACCTAACTATGGCTACACCTTC. Amino acid sequence: CASSLAFMTPNYGYTF. The chain has TRBV7-9 and TRBJ1-2; D is undetermined. Germline CDR1 and CDR2: SEHNR and FQNEAQ (reference sequence). Trimming pared 0 bases from V and 0 bases from J, leaving 11 bases between. The CDR3 loop spans 16 amino acids.

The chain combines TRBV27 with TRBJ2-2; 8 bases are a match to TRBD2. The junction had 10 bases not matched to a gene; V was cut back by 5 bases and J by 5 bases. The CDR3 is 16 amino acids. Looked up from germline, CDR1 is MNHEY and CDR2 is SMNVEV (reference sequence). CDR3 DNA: TGTGCCAGCAGTCCAGGGAGCGGGAGTAAAACCGGGGAGCTGTTTTTT. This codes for CASSPGSGSKTGELFF.

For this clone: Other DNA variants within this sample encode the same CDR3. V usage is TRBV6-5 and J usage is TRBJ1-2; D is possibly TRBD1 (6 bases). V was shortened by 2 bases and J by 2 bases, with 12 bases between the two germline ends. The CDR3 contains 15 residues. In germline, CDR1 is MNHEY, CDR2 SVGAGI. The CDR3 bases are TGTGCCAGCAGTTACAGCAGGGGTTCCAACTATGGCTACACCTTC. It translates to CASSYSRGSNYGYTF.

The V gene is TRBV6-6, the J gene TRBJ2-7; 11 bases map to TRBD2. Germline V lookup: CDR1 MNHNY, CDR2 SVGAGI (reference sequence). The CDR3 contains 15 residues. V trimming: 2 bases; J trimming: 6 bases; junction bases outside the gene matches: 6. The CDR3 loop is CASSYSTSGGLEQYF. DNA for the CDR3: TGTGCCAGCAGTTACAGTACTAGCGGGGGACTCGAGCAGTACTTC.